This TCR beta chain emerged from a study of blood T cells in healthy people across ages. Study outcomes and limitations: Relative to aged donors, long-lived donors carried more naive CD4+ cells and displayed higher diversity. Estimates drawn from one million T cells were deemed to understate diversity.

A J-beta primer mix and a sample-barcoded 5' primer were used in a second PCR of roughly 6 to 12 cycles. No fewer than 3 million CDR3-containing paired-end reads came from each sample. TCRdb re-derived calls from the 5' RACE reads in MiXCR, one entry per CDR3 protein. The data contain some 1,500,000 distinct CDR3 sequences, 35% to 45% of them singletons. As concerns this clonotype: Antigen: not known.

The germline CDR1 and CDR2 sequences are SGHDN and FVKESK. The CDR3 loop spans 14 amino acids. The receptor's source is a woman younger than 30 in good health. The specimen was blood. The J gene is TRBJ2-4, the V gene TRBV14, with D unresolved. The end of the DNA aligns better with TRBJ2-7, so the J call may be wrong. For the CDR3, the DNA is TGTGCCAGCAGCCAAGCCGACTGGATCTACGAGCAGTACTTC. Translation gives CASSQADWIYEQYF.